This T cell receptor beta chain was recovered during a study of T cells after somatic rescue of genetic block. This clone was seen a few times. Germline CDR1 SEHNR, CDR2 FQNEAQ (reference sequence). The CDR3 loop spans 16 amino acids. V lost 5 bases to trimming and J lost 4 bases; unmatched junction nucleotides: 11. Some clones are missing from TCRdb's copy, which holds only in-frame ones; the method was immunoSEQ multiplex PCR. The sample records roughly 12,000 clones, approximately 80% being singletons. The clonotype was recovered from a boy aged 5-17 years. The sequenced sample was peripheral blood mononuclear cells (PBMCs). This chain joins TRBV7-9 and TRBJ1-3; 7 nucleotides agree with TRBD1. CDR3 region: CASSDKTGRWGNTIYF. The CDR3 nucleotides are TGTGCCAGCAGCGACAAGACAGGGCGCTGGGGAAACACCATATATTTT.